This TCR beta chain was captured by sequencing in a study of Graves' ophthalmopathy and Graves' hyperthyroidism. Study overall: Investigators collected peripheral blood at initial diagnosis, before any treatment was given.

TCR beta CDR3 amplification used RNA transcripts. HTBI primers primed a first-round RT-PCR, and a second-round multiplex PCR followed. TCRdb re-derived calls from the multiplex PCR reads in MiXCR, one entry per CDR3 protein. Of over 150,000 distinct CDR3 sequences detected, around two fifths appear once; the ten largest clones hold roughly 6%. V shed 6 bases and J shed 5 bases, with 14 bases lying between them. Per germline, CDR1 MDHEN and CDR2 SYDVKM. The CDR3 runs 15 residues. Source material: peripheral blood. This receptor was identified in a woman aged 40 to 49 with Graves' ophthalmopathy. This chain links TRBV28 with TRBJ1-6, with D maybe TRBD1 (6 bases). The CDR3 here is CASSFTGLDNSPLHF. The DNA for the CDR3 is TGTGCCAGCAGCTTCACAGGGTTAGATAATTCACCCCTCCACTTT. Using reference TRBV28 and TRBJ1-6 for the parts outside the CDR3, the full variable domain is DVKVTQSSRYLVKRTGEKVFLECVQDMDHENMFWYRQDPGLGLRLIYFSYDVKMKEKGDIPEGYSVSREKKERFSLILESASTNQTSMYLCASSFTGLDNSPLHFGNGTRLTVT.